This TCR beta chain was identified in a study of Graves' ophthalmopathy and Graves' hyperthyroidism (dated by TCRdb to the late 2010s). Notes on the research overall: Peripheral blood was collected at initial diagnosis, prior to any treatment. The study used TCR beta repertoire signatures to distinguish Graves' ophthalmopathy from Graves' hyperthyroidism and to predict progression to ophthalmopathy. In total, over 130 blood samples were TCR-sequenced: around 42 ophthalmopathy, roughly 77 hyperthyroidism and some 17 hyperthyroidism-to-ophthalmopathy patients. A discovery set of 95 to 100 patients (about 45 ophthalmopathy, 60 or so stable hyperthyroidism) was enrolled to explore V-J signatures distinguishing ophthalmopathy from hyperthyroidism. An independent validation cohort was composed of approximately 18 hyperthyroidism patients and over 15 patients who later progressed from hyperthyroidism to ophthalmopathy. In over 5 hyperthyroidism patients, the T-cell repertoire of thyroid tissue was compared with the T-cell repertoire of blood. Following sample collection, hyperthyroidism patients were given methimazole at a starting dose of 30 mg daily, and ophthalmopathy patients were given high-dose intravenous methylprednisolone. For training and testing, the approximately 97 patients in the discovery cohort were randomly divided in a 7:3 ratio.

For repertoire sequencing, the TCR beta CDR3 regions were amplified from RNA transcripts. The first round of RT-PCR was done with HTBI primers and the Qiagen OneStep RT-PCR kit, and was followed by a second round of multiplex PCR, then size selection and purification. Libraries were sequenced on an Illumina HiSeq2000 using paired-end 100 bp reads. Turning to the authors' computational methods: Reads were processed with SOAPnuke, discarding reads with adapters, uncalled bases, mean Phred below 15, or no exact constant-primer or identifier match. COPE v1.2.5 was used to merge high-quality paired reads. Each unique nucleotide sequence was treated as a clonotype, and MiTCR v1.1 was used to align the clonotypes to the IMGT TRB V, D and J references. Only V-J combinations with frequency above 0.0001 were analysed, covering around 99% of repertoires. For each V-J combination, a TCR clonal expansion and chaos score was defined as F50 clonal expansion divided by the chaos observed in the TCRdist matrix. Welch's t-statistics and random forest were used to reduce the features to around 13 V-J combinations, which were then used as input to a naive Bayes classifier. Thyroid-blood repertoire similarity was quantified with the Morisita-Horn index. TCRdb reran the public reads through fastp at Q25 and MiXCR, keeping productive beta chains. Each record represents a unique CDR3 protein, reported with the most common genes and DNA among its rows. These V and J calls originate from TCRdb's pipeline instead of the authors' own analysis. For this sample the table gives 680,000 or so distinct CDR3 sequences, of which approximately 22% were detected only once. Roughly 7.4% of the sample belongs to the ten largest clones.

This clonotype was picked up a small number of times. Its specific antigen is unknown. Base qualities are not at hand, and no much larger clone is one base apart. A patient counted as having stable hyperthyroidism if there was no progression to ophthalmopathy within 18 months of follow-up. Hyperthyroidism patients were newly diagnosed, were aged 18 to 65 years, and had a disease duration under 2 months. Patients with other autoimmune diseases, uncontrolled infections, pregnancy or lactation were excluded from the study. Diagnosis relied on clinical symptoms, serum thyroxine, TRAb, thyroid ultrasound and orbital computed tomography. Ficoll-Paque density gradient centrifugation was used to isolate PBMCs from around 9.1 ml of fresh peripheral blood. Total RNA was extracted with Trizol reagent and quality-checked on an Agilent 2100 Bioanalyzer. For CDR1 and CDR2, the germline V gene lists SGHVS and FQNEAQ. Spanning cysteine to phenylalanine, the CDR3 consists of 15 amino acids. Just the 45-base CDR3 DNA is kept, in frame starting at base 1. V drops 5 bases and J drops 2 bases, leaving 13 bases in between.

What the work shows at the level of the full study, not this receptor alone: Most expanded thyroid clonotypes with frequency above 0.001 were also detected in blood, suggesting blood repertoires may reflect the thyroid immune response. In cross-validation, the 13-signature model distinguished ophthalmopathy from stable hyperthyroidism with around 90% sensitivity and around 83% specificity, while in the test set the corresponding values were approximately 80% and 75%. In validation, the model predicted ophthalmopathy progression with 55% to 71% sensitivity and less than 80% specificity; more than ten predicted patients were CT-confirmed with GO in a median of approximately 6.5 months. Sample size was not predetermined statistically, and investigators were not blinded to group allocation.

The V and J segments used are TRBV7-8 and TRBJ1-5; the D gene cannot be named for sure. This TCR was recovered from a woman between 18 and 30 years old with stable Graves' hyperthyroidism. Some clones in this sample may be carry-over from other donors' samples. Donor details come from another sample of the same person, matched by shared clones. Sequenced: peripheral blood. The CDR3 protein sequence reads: CASSREVIRNQPQHF. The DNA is TGTGCCAGCAGCCGAGAAGTTATACGCAATCAGCCCCAGCATTTT.